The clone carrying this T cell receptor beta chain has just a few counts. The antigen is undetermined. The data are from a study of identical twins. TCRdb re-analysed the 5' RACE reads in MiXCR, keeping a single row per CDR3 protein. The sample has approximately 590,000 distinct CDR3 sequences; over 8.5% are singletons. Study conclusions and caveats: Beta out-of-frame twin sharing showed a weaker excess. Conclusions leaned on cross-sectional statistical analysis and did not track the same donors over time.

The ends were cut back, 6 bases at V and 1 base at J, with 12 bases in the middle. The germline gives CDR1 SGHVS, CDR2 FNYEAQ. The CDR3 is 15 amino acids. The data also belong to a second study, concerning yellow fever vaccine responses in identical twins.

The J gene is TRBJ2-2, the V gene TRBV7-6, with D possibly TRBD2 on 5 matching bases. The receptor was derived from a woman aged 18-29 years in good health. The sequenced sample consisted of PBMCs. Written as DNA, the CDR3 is TGTGCCAGCAGTATGTCGGGGTGGAACACCGGGGAGCTGTTTTTT. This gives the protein CASSMSGWNTGELFF. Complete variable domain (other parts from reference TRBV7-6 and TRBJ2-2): GAGVSQSPRYKVTKRGQDVALRCDPISGHVSLYWYRQALGQGPEFLTYFNYEAQQDKSGLPNDRFSAERPEGSISTLTIQRTEQRDSAMYRCASSMSGWNTGELFFGEGSRLTVL.